Sequencing of this T cell receptor (beta chain) was carried out in a study of response to subunit inactivated influenza vaccine. This CDR3 has 14 amino acids. Germline CDR1 ENHRY, CDR2 SYGVKD. TCRdb reprocessed the RT-PCR reads via MiXCR and lists one record per CDR3 protein. The table includes about 540,000 distinct CDR3 sequences, roughly a quarter detected once. Remarks on this clonotype: Its ends do not fully match the called genes, so a read error is possible.

The same sample was also studied in work on T cells expressing NK-cell markers. That paper notes: The authors made TCR beta cDNA libraries by 5'RACE template switching. This switching added a universal primer site and UMIs. Seven donors tested HCMV-seropositive and one tested seronegative among the eight sequenced.

This TCR was recovered from a man over 45 who received an inactivated influenza vaccine. The rearrangement joins TRBV10-3 to TRBJ1-1; D is ambiguous. The source material was CD4+ T cells sorted from PBMCs, sampled roughly 13 days after vaccination. CDR3 amino acids: CVISERVLNTEAFF. In DNA, the CDR3 is TGTGTCATCAGTGAGAGGGTCTTGAACACTGAAGCTTTCTTT.